This T cell receptor (beta chain) was sequenced in a study of Ad26.COV2.S vaccination and SARS-CoV-2 variants. The overall study: COV1001, an Ad26.COV2.S trial, supplied this vaccine-arm donor.

The CDR3 has 15 amino acids. Trimming took 5 bases from V and 1 from J, leaving 14 bases between them. Germline lookup yields CDR1 SEHNR and CDR2 FQNEAQ (reference sequence). The treatment here: roughly 20 received Ad26.COV2.S at low or high dose, single or two shots; 5 received placebo; per-sample allocation not given. Samples came from day 63 after the first vaccine or placebo injection. The donor's status was that of an adult aged 18-55 years in Boston. Only in-frame clones appear in the TCRdb table, and some are missing; sequencing was by immunoSEQ multiplex PCR. The sample has 200,000 to 250,000 clones, roughly 88% seen once.

The source material was peripheral blood, sampled in a trial of Ad26.COV2.S vaccine versus placebo. This TCR came from a person between 18 and 65 years old who received the Ad26.COV2.S COVID-19 vaccine or a placebo. This chain links TRBV7-9 with TRBJ1-1, with a tentative D call TRBD1 (5 bases). For the CDR3, the DNA is TGTGCCAGCAGCGGCGCGCAGGGACCGAACACTGAAGCTTTCTTT. Its translation is CASSGAQGPNTEAFF.